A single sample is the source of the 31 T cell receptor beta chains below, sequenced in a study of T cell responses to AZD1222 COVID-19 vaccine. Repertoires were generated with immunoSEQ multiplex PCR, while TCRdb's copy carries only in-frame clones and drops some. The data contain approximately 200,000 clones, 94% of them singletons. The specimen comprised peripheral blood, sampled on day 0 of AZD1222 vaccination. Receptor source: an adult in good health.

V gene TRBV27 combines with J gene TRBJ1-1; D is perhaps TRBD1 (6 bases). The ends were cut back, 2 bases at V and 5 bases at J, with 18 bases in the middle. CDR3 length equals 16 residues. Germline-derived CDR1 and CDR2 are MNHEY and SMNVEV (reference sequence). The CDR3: CASSLKGGLFGTEAFF. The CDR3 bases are TGTGCCAGCAGTTTAAAGGGGGGACTCTTTGGTACTGAAGCTTTCTTT.

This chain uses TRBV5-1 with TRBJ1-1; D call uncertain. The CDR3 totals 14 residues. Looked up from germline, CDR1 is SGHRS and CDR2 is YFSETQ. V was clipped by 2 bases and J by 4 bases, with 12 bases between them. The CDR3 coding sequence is TGCGCCAGCAGCTTAGAAATGCAGCCCACTGAAGCTTTCTTT. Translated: CASSLEMQPTEAFF. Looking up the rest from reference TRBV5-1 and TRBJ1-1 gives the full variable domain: KAGVTQTPRYLIKTRGQQVTLSCSPISGHRSVSWYQQTPGQGLQFLFEYFSETQRNKGNFPGRFSGRQFSNSRSEMNVSTLELGDSALYLCASSLEMQPTEAFFGQGTRLTVV.

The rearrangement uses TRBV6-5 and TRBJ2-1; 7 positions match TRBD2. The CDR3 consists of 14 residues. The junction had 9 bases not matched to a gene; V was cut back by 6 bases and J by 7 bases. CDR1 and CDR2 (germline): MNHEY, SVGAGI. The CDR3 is CASSGTTVGNEQFF. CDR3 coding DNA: TGTGCCAGCAGCGGGACTACCGTTGGGAATGAGCAGTTCTTC.

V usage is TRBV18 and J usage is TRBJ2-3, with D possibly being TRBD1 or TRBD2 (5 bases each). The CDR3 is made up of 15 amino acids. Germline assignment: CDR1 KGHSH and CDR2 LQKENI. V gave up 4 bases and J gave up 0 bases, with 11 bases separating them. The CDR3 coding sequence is TGTGCCAGCTCACGGGACGGACCGAGCACAGATACGCAGTATTTT. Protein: CASSRDGPSTDTQYF.

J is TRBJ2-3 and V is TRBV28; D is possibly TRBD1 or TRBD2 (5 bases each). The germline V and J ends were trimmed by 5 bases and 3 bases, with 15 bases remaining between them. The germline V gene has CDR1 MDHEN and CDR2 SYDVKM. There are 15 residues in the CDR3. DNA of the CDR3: TGTGCCAGCAGTACCCGGGACGGGTTGACAGATACGCAGTATTTT. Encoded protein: CASSTRDGLTDTQYF.

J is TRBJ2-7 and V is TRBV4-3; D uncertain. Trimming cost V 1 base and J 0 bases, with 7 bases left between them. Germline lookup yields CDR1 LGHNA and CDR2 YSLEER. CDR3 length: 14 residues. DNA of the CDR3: TGCGCCAGCAGCCAAGTCGCTGACTCCTACGAGCAGTACTTC. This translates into CASSQVADSYEQYF.

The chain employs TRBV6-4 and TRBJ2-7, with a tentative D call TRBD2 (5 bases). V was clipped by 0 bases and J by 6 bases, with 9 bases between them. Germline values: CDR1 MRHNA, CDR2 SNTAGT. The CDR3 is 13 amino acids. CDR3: CASSDSPGIEQYF. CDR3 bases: TGTGCCAGCAGTGACTCCCCCGGGATCGAGCAGTACTTC.

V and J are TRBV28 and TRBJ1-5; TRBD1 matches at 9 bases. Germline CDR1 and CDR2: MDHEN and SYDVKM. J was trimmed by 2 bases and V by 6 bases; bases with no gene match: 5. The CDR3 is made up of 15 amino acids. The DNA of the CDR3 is TGTGCCAGCAGGAAGGGACAGGGACGCAATCAGCCCCAGCATTTT. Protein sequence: CASRKGQGRNQPQHF. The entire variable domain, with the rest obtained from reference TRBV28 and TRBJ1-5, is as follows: DVKVTQSSRYLVKRTGEKVFLECVQDMDHENMFWYRQDPGLGLRLIYFSYDVKMKEKGDIPEGYSVSREKKERFSLILESASTNQTSMYLCASRKGQGRNQPQHFGDGTRLSIL.

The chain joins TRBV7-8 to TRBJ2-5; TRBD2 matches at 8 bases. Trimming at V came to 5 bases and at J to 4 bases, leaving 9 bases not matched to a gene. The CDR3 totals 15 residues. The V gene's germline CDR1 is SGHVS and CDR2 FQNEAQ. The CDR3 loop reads CASSAGRATRETQYF. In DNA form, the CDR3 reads TGTGCCAGCAGCGCCGGGAGGGCCACTAGAGAGACCCAGTACTTC.

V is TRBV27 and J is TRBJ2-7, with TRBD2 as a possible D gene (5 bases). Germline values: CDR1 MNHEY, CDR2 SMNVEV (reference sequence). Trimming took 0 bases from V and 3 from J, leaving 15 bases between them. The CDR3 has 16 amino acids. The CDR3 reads CASSLSIPSNYYEQYF. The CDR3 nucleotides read TGTGCCAGCAGTTTATCAATCCCTAGCAATTACTACGAGCAGTACTTC.

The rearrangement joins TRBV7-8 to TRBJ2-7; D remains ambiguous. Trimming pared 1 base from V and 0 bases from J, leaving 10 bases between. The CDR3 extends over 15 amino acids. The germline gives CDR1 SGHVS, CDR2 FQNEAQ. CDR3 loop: CASSLDSTSSYEQYF. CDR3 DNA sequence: TGTGCCAGCAGCTTAGACAGCACATCCTCCTACGAGCAGTACTTC.

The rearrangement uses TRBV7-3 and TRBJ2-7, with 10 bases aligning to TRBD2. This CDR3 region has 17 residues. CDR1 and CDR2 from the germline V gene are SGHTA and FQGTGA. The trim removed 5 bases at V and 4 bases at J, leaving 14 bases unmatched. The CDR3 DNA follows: TGTGCCAGCAGCCCCGAACCCATCCTAGCGGGGGCTTACGAGCAGTACTTC. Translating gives CASSPEPILAGAYEQYF.

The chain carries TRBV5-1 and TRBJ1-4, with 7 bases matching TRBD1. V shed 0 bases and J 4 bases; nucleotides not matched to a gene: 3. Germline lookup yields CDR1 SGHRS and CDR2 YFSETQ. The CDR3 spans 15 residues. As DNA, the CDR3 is TGCGCCAGCAGCTTGGGAGACAGGGATAATGAAAAACTGTTTTTT. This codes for CASSLGDRDNEKLFF.

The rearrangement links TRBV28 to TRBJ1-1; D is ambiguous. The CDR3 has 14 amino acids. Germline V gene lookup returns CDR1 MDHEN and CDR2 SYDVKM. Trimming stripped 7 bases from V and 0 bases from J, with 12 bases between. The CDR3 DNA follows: TGTGCCAGCACTCTACCCAATTTGAACACTGAAGCTTTCTTT. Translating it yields CASTLPNLNTEAFF.

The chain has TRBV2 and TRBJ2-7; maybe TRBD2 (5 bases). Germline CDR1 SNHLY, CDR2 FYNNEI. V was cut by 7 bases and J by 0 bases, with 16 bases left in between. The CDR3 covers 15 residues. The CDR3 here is CASTPTQRSSYEQYF. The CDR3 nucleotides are TGTGCCAGCACCCCCACCCAGCGGAGCTCCTACGAGCAGTACTTC.

As DNA, the CDR3 is TGTGCCAGTCACGTCCGGGGTCAGCCCCAGCATTTT. Encoded protein: CASHVRGQPQHF. V usage is TRBV19 and J usage is TRBJ1-5; D gene unclear. Germline CDR1 and CDR2: LNHDA and SQIVND (reference sequence). The CDR3 is made up of 12 amino acids. V lost 8 bases to trimming and J lost 6 bases, with 11 bases between them. Combining the CDR3 with reference TRBV19 and TRBJ1-5 gives the whole variable domain DGGITQSPKYLFRKEGQNVTLSCEQNLNHDAMYWYRQDPGQGLRLIYYSQIVNDFQKGDIAEGYSVSREKKESFPLTVTSAQKNPTAFYLCASHVRGQPQHFGDGTRLSIL.

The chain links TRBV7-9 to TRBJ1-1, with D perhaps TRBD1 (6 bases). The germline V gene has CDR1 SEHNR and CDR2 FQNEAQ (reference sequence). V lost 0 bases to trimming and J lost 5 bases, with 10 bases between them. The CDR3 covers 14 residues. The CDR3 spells CASSLALQGTEAFF. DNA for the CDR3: TGTGCCAGCAGCTTAGCTTTGCAGGGGACTGAAGCTTTCTTT.

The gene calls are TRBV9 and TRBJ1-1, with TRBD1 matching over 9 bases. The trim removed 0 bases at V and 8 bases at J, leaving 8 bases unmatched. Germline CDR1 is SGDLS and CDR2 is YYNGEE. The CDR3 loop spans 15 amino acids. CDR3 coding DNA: TGTGCCAGCAGCGTAGCTGGGGACAGGGCAGACGAAGCTTTCTTT. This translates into CASSVAGDRADEAFF.

As DNA, the CDR3 is TGTGCCAGCAGTGAACAGGGGAGGAATGGAAACACCATATATTTT. It yields the protein CASSEQGRNGNTIYF. The V call is TRBV2, the J call TRBJ1-3; D possibly corresponds to TRBD1 (6 bases). The CDR3 has 15 residues. V shed 2 bases and J shed 3 bases, with 11 bases lying between them. Germline CDR1 reads SNHLY; CDR2 reads FYNNEI.

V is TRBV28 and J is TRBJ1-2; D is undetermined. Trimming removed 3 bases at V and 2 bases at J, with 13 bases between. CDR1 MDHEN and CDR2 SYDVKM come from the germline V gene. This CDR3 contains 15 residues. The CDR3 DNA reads TGTGCCAGCAGTTTGTCGACCCAGGCCAACTATGGCTACACCTTC. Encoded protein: CASSLSTQANYGYTF.

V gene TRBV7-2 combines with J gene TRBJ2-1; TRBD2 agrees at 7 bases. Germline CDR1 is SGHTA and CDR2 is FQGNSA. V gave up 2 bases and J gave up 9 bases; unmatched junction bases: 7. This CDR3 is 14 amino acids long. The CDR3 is CASSLILAQVEQFF. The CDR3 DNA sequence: TGTGCCAGCAGCTTAATACTAGCGCAGGTTGAGCAGTTCTTC.

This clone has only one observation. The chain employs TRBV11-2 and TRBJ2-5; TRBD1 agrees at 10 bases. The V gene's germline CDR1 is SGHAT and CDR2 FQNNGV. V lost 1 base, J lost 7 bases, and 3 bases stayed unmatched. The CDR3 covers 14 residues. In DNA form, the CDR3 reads TGTGCCAGCAGCTTAGCCGGACAGGGGGGGACCCAGTACTTC. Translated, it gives CASSLAGQGGTQYF.

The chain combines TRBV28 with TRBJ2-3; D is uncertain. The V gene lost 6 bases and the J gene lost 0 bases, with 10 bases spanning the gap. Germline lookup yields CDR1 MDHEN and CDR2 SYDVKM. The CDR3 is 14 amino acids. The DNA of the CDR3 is TGTGCCAGCAGCAAGGCGACTAGCACAGATACGCAGTATTTT. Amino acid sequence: CASSKATSTDTQYF.

CDR3 sequence reads: CASSFADSYEQYF. CDR3 DNA sequence: TGTGCCAGCAGTTTTGCGGACTCCTACGAGCAGTACTTC. The rearrangement links TRBV12-3 or TRBV12-4 to TRBJ2-7; D not certain. V dropped 3 bases and J dropped 0 bases, with 6 bases sitting between them. The CDR3 loop spans 13 amino acids.

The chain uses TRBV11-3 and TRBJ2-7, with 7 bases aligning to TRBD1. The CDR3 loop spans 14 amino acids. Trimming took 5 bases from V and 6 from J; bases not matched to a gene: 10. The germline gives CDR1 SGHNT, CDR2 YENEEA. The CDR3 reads CASSLNRGSSEQYF. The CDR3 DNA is TGTGCCAGCAGCCTTAACAGGGGATCAAGCGAGCAGTACTTC.

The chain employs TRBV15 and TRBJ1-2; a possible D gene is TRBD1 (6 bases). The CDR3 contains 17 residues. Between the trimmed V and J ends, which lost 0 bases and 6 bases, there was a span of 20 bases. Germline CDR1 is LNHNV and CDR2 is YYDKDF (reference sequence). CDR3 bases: TGTGCCACCAGCAGAGAACCAGGGGCGATCCGGATCGATGGCTACACCTTC. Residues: CATSREPGAIRIDGYTF.

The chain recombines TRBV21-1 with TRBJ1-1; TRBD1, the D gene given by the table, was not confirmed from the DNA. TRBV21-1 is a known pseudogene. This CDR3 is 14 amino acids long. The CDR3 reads CASSICVGPPEAFF. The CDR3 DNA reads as TGTGCCAGCAGCATATGTGTTGGGCCCCCTGAAGCTTTCTTT.

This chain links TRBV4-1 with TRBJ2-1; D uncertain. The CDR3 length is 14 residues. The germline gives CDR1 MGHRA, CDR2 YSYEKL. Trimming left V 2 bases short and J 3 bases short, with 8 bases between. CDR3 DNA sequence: TGCGCCAGCAGCCAACCGGGTTACTACAATGAGCAGTTCTTC. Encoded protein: CASSQPGYYNEQFF.

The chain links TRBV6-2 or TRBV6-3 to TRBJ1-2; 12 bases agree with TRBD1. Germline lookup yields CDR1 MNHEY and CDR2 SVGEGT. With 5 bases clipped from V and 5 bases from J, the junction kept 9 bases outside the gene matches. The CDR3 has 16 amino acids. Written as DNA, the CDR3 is TGTGCCAGCAGTCCGGGACAGGGGGCGAGGTGGTATGGCTACACCTTC. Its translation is CASSPGQGARWYGYTF.

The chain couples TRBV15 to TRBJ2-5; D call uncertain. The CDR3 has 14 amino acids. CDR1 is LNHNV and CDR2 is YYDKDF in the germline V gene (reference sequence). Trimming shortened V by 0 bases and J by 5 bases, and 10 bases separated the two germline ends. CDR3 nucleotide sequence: TGTGCCACCAGCAGAGATGGTCGTCCCGAGACCCAGTACTTC. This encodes CATSRDGRPETQYF. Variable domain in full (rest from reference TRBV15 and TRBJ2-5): DAMVIQNPRYQVTQFGKPVTLSCSQTLNHNVMYWYQQKSSQAPKLLFHYYDKDFNNEADTPDNFQSRRPNTSFCFLDIRSPGLGDTAMYLCATSRDGRPETQYFGPGTRLLVL.

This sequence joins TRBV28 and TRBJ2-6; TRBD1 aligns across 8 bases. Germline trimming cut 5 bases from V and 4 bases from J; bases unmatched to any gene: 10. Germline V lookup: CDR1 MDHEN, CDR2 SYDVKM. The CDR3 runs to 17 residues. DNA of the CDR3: TGTGCCAGCAGTAGAGGACAGGGAAGATCCGGGGCCAACGTCCTGACTTTC. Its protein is CASSRGQGRSGANVLTF.